This T cell receptor beta chain was sequenced during a study of shared clonotypes between healthy human individuals. Naive CD8 populations comprised CD45RO-negative cells positively selected for CCR7, excluding terminally differentiated effector memory CD45RA+ cells. The CDR3 covers 14 residues. V gave up 4 bases and J gave up 2 bases, with 11 bases separating them. Per the germline V gene, CDR1 is LGHNA and CDR2 is YNFKEQ. Sequencing was performed with immunoSEQ multiplex PCR; in TCRdb, only in-frame clones are kept and a portion is missing. The data show around 2.1 million clones, with roughly 91% seen just once and under 2% held by the top ten.

Sequencing used naive CD8+ T cells from PBMCs. This chain joins TRBV4-2 and TRBJ1-1; the D gene is possibly TRBD1 (6 bases). This receptor was obtained from a man aged 18 to 35 in good health. Some clones in this sample may be carry-over from other donors' samples. The CDR3 here is CASSLPTGNTEAFF. In DNA, the CDR3 is TGTGCCAGCAGCCTCCCGACAGGAAACACTGAAGCTTTCTTT.